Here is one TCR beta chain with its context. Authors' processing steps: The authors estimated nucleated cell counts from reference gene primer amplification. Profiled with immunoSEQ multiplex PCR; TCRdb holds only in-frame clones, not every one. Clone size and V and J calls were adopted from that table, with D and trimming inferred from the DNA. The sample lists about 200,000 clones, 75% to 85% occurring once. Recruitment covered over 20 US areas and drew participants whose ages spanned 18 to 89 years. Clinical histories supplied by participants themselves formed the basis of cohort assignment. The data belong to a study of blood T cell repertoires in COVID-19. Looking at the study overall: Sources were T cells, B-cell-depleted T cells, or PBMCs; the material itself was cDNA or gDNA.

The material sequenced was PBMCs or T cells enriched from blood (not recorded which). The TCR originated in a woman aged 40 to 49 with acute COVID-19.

CDR3 nucleotides: TGTGCCAGCAGACGTCAGGGAAAGACTGAAGCTTTCTTT. This sequence encodes CASRRQGKTEAFF. The chain links TRBV28 to TRBJ1-1, with TRBD1 as a possible D gene (5 bases). The CDR3 is 13 amino acids. Germline CDR1 is MDHEN and CDR2 is SYDVKM. Trimming cost V 6 bases and J 5 bases, with 13 bases left between them.